One sample yielded the 25 T cell receptor beta chains listed below, sequenced in a study of OX40 agonist ivuxolimab in advanced cancers. TCRdb's copy holds only in-frame clones and misses some; the assay was immunoSEQ multiplex PCR. This table has 57,000 or so clones, 84% appearing once. Sequenced here: CD4+ or CD8+ T cells sorted from blood, sampled in a trial of the OX40 agonist ivuxolimab. Receptors were obtained from an adult with an advanced solid tumor such as melanoma, head and neck, liver or kidney cancer.

The CDR3, as DNA: TGTGCCAGCAGTGGGGCCCCTCGACTAGCGGGAGGCCGCCGTCCGTACTACAATGAGCAGTTCTTC. It translates to CASSGAPRLAGGRRPYYNEQFF. The chain joins TRBV2 to TRBJ2-1, with TRBD2 identical over 13 bases. Germline values: CDR1 SNHLY, CDR2 FYNNEI. The CDR3 consists of 22 residues. Trimming took 4 bases from V and 3 from J; bases not matched to a gene: 21. Full variable domain (missing parts from reference TRBV2 and TRBJ2-1): EPEVTQTPSHQVTQMGQEVILRCVPISNHLYFYWYRQILGQKVEFLVSFYNNEISEKSEIFDDQFSVERPDGSNFTLKIRSTKLEDSAMYFCASSGAPRLAGGRRPYYNEQFFGPGTRLTVL.

The rearrangement joins TRBV7-6 to TRBJ1-6; D gene unclear. Germline V gene lookup returns CDR1 SGHVS and CDR2 FNYEAQ. The V and J ends lost 5 bases and 0 bases respectively, with 14 bases between them. CDR3 length equals 17 residues. The CDR3 nucleotides are TGTGCCAGCAGCCTCTCGGGTCTCAGCTCCTATAATTCACCCCTCCACTTT. It specifies CASSLSGLSSYNSPLHF.

The chain couples TRBV28 to TRBJ2-7, with D tentatively TRBD1 or TRBD2 (5 bases each). Germline CDR1 MDHEN, CDR2 SYDVKM. This CDR3 has 16 residues. Trimming removed 2 bases from V and 4 bases from J, with 18 bases in between. The CDR3 spells CASSLGTYSNVYEQYF. In DNA, the CDR3 is TGTGCCAGCAGTTTAGGGACCTATAGCAACGTATACGAGCAGTACTTC.

The rearrangement uses TRBV5-1 and TRBJ2-2; 9 bases line up with TRBD2. The CDR3 is 15 residues long. The V gene end was trimmed by 2 bases and the J gene end by 4 bases; junction bases not matched to a gene: 3. Looked up from germline, CDR1 is SGHRS and CDR2 is YFSETQ. The CDR3 nucleotides are TGCGCCAGCAGCTTTAGCGGGAGTGGCACCGGGGAGCTGTTTTTT. It is translated as CASSFSGSGTGELFF.

This clone was detected a few times. J is TRBJ2-1 and V is TRBV9, with D perhaps matching TRBD2 (5 bases). The germline CDR1 and CDR2 sequences are SGDLS and YYNGEE. The CDR3 length is 15 residues. V gave up 4 bases and J gave up 10 bases, with 21 bases separating them. The CDR3 loop reads CASSPEGAGPREQFF. In DNA form, the CDR3 reads TGTGCCAGCAGCCCCGAGGGTGCGGGCCCGAGGGAGCAGTTCTTC.

This clone is categorized as medium-sized. The chain joins TRBV6-1 to TRBJ2-7, with D possibly being TRBD2 (6 bases). CDR3 size: 12 residues. Germline loops: CDR1 MNHNS, CDR2 SASEGT. V gave up 5 bases and J gave up 4 bases, with 9 bases separating them. The CDR3 bases are TGTGCCAGCAGTACCGGAGGGTACGAGCAGTACTTC. Amino acids: CASSTGGYEQYF.

The J gene is TRBJ1-5, the V gene TRBV6-6; 9 nucleotides agree with TRBD1. CDR1 is MNHNY, CDR2 SVGAGI, per germline (reference sequence). V lost 2 bases, J lost 5 bases, and 4 bases stayed unmatched. CDR3 length equals 15 residues. DNA for the CDR3: TGTGCCAGCAGTTACATGGACAGGGGTTATCAGCCCCAGCATTTT. Translation: CASSYMDRGYQPQHF.

This chain joins TRBV2 and TRBJ2-2; 9 positions match TRBD1. The CDR3 loop spans 15 amino acids. Trimming at V came to 4 bases and at J to 2 bases, leaving 2 bases not matched to a gene. Germline V gene data show CDR1 as SNHLY and CDR2 as FYNNEI. For the CDR3, the DNA is TGTGCCAGCAGTGGGGACAGGGTTAACACCGGGGAGCTGTTTTTT. Its protein is CASSGDRVNTGELFF. The full variable domain, with the rest looked up from reference TRBV2 and TRBJ2-2, is EPEVTQTPSHQVTQMGQEVILRCVPISNHLYFYWYRQILGQKVEFLVSFYNNEISEKSEIFDDQFSVERPDGSNFTLKIRSTKLEDSAMYFCASSGDRVNTGELFFGEGSRLTVL.

The rearrangement links TRBV21-1 to TRBJ2-3; the table's D gene call, TRBD2, was not cross checked with the DNA. TRBV21-1 is marked as a pseudogene. The CDR3 is 16 amino acids. CDR3 in DNA: TGTGCCAGCAGCCCCCCCGGACTAGCGGGGGCAGATACGCAGTATTTT. This translates into CASSPPGLAGADTQYF.

The chain has TRBV5-1 and TRBJ1-2; D may be TRBD1 (5 bases). There are 15 residues in the CDR3. Per germline, CDR1 SGHRS and CDR2 YFSETQ. Trimming stripped 0 bases from V and 6 bases from J, with 15 bases between. The chain's CDR3 is CASSLDSARDDGYTF. The CDR3 bases are TGCGCCAGCAGCTTGGATTCGGCCAGGGACGATGGCTACACCTTC.

This clone was counted only a few times. The chain joins TRBV6-1 to TRBJ2-7, with D perhaps matching TRBD2 (6 bases). The V gene lost 7 bases and the J gene lost 5 bases, with 18 bases spanning the gap. CDR1 is MNHNS, CDR2 SASEGT, per germline. This CDR3 contains 14 residues. In nucleotides, the CDR3 is TGTGCCAGCACCCATAAGAAGGGGAGGAACGAGCAGTACTTC. Its protein is CASTHKKGRNEQYF.

This clone was seen a single time. The chain couples TRBV27 to TRBJ1-5; D might be TRBD1 (6 bases). The V end was cut by 6 bases, the J end by 0 bases, with 12 bases between. This CDR3 region has 15 residues. Germline V gives CDR1 MNHEY, CDR2 SMNVEV (reference sequence). The chain's CDR3 is CASSLQGFSNQPQHF. CDR3 in DNA: TGTGCCAGCAGCCTTCAGGGGTTTAGCAATCAGCCCCAGCATTTT.

The chain combines TRBV7-9 with TRBJ1-4, with a possible D match to TRBD1 (5 bases). Germline loops: CDR1 SEHNR, CDR2 FQNEAQ (reference sequence). The ends were cut back, 6 bases at V and 8 bases at J, with 10 bases in the middle. The CDR3 contains 12 residues. CDR3 DNA: TGTGCCAGCAGATGGGCAGGGGAAAAACTGTTTTTT. Amino acids: CASRWAGEKLFF.

V gene TRBV5-6 combines with J gene TRBJ1-1; 7 nucleotides line up with TRBD1. The CDR3 length is 14 residues. The V and J ends lost 3 bases and 3 bases, in that order; junction bases with no gene match: 5. CDR1 is SGHDT, CDR2 YYEEEE, per germline. The chain's CDR3 is CASSSRTGHTEAFF. The DNA for the CDR3 is TGTGCCAGCAGCTCCCGGACAGGACACACTGAAGCTTTCTTT.

This sequence joins TRBV11-2 and TRBJ2-7; no reliable D call. V lost 8 bases, J lost 2 bases, and 16 bases lay in between. CDR1 SGHAT and CDR2 FQNNGV come from the germline V gene. This CDR3 is 14 amino acids long. CDR3 amino acids: CASRPLEHPYEQYF. The CDR3 DNA reads TGTGCCAGCCGACCGCTAGAACACCCCTACGAGCAGTACTTC.

The chain couples TRBV28 to TRBJ1-2; TRBD1 is a possible D gene (5 bases). The CDR3 contains 14 residues. V lost 6 bases and J 8 bases, leaving 19 bases between the germline ends. CDR1 is MDHEN and CDR2 is SYDVKM in the germline V gene. The CDR3 spells CASRLSGQEGGYTF. The CDR3 region has the DNA TGTGCCAGCAGGCTCTCGGGGCAGGAGGGAGGCTACACCTTC.

The J gene is TRBJ1-1, the V gene TRBV28; weak D call: TRBD1 (6 bases). V gave up 6 bases and J gave up 0 bases, with 14 bases separating them. This CDR3 has 15 residues. Germline-derived CDR1 and CDR2 are MDHEN and SYDVKM. The CDR3 bases are TGTGCCAGCAGCCCCCCAGGGGACCTGAACACTGAAGCTTTCTTT. This sequence encodes CASSPPGDLNTEAFF.

V is TRBV5-6 and J is TRBJ1-5, with D unclear. This CDR3 is 14 amino acids long. The V gene's germline CDR1 is SGHDT and CDR2 YYEEEE. Trimming pared 3 bases from V and 6 bases from J, leaving 13 bases between. DNA for the CDR3: TGTGCCAGCAGCTCTAGCAGGCTGCGTCAGCCCCAGCATTTT. Translated, it gives CASSSSRLRQPQHF.

The chain uses TRBV28 and TRBJ1-1, with 8 positions matching TRBD1. Germline CDR1 MDHEN, CDR2 SYDVKM. The CDR3 is 19 amino acids. Unmatched junction bases numbered 13, after V lost 1 base and J lost 0 bases. Here the CDR3 DNA reads TGTGCCAGCAGTTTATTCTCAACCGGGACAGGCAGTATGAACACTGAAGCTTTCTTT. Its translation: CASSLFSTGTGSMNTEAFF.

The chain is built from TRBV7-3 and TRBJ2-2; the D gene is possibly TRBD1 (6 bases). V lost 5 bases, J lost 4 bases, and 11 bases lay in between. Germline-derived CDR1 and CDR2 are SGHTA and FQGTGA. The CDR3 is made up of 14 amino acids. This CDR3 is CASSHTGLTGELFF. CDR3 coding DNA: TGTGCCAGCAGCCACACAGGGCTCACCGGGGAGCTGTTTTTT.

This clone has a single count. The V gene is TRBV2, the J gene TRBJ2-5; D is unclear. Trimming removed 8 bases at V and 3 bases at J, with 7 bases between. In germline, CDR1 is SNHLY, CDR2 FYNNEI. The CDR3 loop spans 11 amino acids. DNA for the CDR3: TGTGCCAGCCGGCAGGAAGAGACCCAGTACTTC. Its protein is CASRQEETQYF. Looking up the rest from reference TRBV2 and TRBJ2-5 gives the full variable domain: EPEVTQTPSHQVTQMGQEVILRCVPISNHLYFYWYRQILGQKVEFLVSFYNNEISEKSEIFDDQFSVERPDGSNFTLKIRSTKLEDSAMYFCASRQEETQYFGPGTRLLVL.

The genes are TRBV5-6 and TRBJ1-1, with D possibly being TRBD1 (6 bases). From germline, CDR1 is SGHDT and CDR2 YYEEEE. The V and J ends lost 3 bases and 2 bases respectively, with 14 bases between them. The CDR3 length is 15 residues. The CDR3 sequence: CASSSWDTSNTEAFF. The DNA of the CDR3 is TGTGCCAGCAGCTCGTGGGACACGAGCAACACTGAAGCTTTCTTT.

The chain uses TRBV10-3 and TRBJ2-2; TRBD2 matches at 9 bases. Unmatched junction bases numbered 6, after V lost 6 bases and J lost 7 bases. The length of the CDR3 is 14 residues. The germline V gene encodes CDR1 ENHRY and CDR2 SYGVKD. The CDR3 loop is CAIRTGTSSGELFF. The DNA of the CDR3 is TGTGCCATCAGAACCGGGACTAGCAGCGGGGAGCTGTTTTTT.

The chain couples TRBV29-1 to TRBJ2-1; TRBD1 is a possible D gene (5 bases). There are 16 residues in the CDR3. The V gene lost 1 base and the J gene lost 0 bases, with 13 bases spanning the gap. CDR1 SQVTM and CDR2 ANQGSEA come from the germline V gene. The CDR3, as DNA: TGCAGCGTTGAAGGTCCCAGGGTAGGCTCCTACAATGAGCAGTTCTTC. Its translation is CSVEGPRVGSYNEQFF.

CDR3 residues: CASRREGYNEQFF. The CDR3 region has the DNA TGTGCCAGCAGGAGGGAGGGGTACAATGAGCAGTTCTTC. The chain couples TRBV7-9 to TRBJ2-1, with 7 nucleotides matching TRBD2. Germline-derived CDR1 and CDR2 are SEHNR and FQNEAQ (reference sequence). J lost 4 bases, V lost 6 bases, and 3 bases had no gene match. This CDR3 has 13 amino acids.